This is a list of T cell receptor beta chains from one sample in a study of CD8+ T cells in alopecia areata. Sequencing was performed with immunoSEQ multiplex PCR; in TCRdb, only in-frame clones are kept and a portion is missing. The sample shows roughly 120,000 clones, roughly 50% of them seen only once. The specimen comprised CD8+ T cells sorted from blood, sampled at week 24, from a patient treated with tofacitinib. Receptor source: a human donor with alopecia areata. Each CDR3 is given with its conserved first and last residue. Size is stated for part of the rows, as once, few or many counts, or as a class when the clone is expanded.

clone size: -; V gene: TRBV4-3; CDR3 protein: CASSQDLGQDYGYTF
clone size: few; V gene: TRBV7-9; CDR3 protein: CASSLIRLAKNIQYF
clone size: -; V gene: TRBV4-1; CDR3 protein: CASRTSGGTNEQFF
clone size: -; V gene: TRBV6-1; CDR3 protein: CASSQLKGGTDTQYF
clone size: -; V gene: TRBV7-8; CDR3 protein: CASSSEAISAGELFF
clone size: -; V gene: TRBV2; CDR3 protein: CASDDYGYTF
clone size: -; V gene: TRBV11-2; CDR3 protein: CASSLGGQAVSTEAFF
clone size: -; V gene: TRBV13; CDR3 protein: CASSLTQNYGYTF
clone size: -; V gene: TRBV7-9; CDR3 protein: CASSLGPKTYEQYF
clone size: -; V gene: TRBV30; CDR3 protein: CAWSVLGESGNTIYF
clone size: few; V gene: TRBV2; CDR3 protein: CASSLGFGASSSYNEQFF
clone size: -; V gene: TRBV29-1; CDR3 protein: CSVVGPRPGASSNTEAFF
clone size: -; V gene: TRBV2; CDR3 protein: CASSEAPLAGTTDTQYF
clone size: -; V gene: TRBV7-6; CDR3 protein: CASSRLAGWTGELFF
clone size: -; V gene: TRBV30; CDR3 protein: CAWNLGQVQAFF
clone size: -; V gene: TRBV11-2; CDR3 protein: CASSPGTEDGYTF
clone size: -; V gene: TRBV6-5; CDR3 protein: CASSYGGLSTDTQYF
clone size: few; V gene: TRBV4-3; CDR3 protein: CASSQEDGGYEQYF
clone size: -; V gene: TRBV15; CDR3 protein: CATSVTEDYEQYF
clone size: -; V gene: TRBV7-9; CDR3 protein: CASSDSRVTDTQYF
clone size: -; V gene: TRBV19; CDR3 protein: CASSIRGADQPQHF
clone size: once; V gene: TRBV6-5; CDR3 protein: CASSDRASYNEQFF
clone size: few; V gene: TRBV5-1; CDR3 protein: CASSSGPPGELFF
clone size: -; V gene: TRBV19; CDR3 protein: CASSIMGSGSYNEQFF
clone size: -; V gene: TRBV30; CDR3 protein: CAWSSPNSPLHF
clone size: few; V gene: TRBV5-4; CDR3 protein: CASSLLAGPFTGELFF
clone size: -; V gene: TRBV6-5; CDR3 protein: CASSYSQGAPYEQYF
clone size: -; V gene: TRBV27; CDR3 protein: CASSLDGYNEQFF
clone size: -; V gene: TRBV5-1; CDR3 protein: CASSSGQIFHVLTF
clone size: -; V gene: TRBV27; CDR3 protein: CASSFIRSGANVLTF
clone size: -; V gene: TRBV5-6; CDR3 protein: CASSSGLNPYEQYF
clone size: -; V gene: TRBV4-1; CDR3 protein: CASRVGGGTDTQYF
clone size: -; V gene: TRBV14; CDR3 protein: CASSHGGGEQYF
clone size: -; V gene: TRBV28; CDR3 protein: CASRKDRGANQPQHF
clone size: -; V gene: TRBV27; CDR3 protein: CASRPNRAGANVLTF
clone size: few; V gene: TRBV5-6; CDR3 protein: CASSPPSGTEAFF
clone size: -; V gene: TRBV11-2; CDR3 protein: CASSSLDSTGELFF
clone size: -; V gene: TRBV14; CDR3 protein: CASSQAGSISYEQYF
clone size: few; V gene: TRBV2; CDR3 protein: CASSEWGLVVAKNIQYF
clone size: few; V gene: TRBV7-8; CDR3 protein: CASSHRSGGGPEAFF
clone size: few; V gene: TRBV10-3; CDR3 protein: CAISEGGTQPQHF
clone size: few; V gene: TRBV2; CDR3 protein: CATSRDIGYNEQFF
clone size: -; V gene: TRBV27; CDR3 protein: CASSLKDRDFNEQFF
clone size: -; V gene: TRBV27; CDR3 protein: CASSLSLGSVAEAFF
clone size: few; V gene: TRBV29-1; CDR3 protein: CSVLGDSNTGELFF
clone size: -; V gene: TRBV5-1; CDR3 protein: CASSSTGDRGYTF
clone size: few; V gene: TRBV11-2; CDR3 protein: CASSSLAGGIGELFF
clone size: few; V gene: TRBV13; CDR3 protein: CASSPDRPNTGELFF
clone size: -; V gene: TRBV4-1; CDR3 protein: CASSSFGGSNTEAFF
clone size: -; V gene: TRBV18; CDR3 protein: CASSPTGGEPLQETQYF
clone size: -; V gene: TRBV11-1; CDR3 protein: CASSLTLDTSPNEQFF
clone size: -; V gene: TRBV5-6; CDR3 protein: CASSLEGSYEQYF